Shown below are 5 T cell receptor beta chains from a single sample sequenced in a study of blood T cells in healthy people across ages. Using a J-beta primer mix together with a sample-barcoded 5' primer, a second PCR was run for about 7 to 12 cycles. TCRdb re-analysed the 5' RACE reads in MiXCR, keeping a single row per CDR3 protein. The repertoire holds 700,000 to 900,000 distinct CDR3 sequences, with under 30% as singletons. The same sample was also studied in work on T cells of mothers and their children.

Sequencing used blood. These receptors were collected from a boy aged 10-17 years in good health.

This rearrangement joins TRBV12-3 or TRBV12-4 to TRBJ2-5; the match to TRBD2 covers 10 bases. The CDR3 covers 15 residues. V shed 5 bases, J shed 11 bases, and the junction held 14 bases outside the gene matches. DNA of the CDR3: TGTGCCAGCAGTGGCCGGACTAGCGGTCTATGGGAGCAGTACTTC. This translates into CASSGRTSGLWEQYF.

The genes are TRBV24-1 and TRBJ2-7; D is ambiguous. The CDR3 is 11 amino acids. Looked up from germline, CDR1 is KGHDR and CDR2 is SFDVKD. V was shortened by 5 bases and J by 3 bases, with 4 bases between the two germline ends. This CDR3 reads CATSAGYEQYF. In DNA, the CDR3 is TGTGCCACCAGTGCCGGCTACGAGCAGTACTTC.

In this sample, this clonotype turned up a few times. The rearrangement uses TRBV5-5 and TRBJ1-1; no clear D. This CDR3 is built from 15 residues. V gave up 1 base and J gave up 0 bases, with 10 bases separating them. From germline, CDR1 is SGHKS and CDR2 YYEKEE (reference sequence). CDR3 DNA: TGTGCCAGCAGCTTGTTTAGGACGCTGAACACTGAAGCTTTCTTT. Translation gives CASSLFRTLNTEAFF.

This clonotype was seen more than once but under ten times. The CDR3 bases are TGCGCCAGCGGAGCAGTCAACACCGGGGAGCTGTTTTTT. Its translation is CASGAVNTGELFF. V gene TRBV5-1 combines with J gene TRBJ2-2; D is unclear. This CDR3 is 13 amino acids long. Germline lookup yields CDR1 SGHRS and CDR2 YFSETQ. Trimming left V 7 bases short and J 2 bases short, with 9 bases between.

This rearrangement joins TRBV7-9 to TRBJ2-5; D may be TRBD2 (5 bases). The J call may be in error: the DNA end matches TRBJ2-7 better. The CDR3 extends over 13 amino acids. From germline, CDR1 is SEHNR and CDR2 FQNEAQ (reference sequence). DNA for the CDR3: TGTGCCAGCAGCCCCCGGGAATTCTACGAGCAGTACTTC. Amino acid sequence: CASSPREFYEQYF.